Shown below are 10 T cell receptor beta chains from a single sample sequenced in a study of T cells expressing NK-cell markers. Following a re-call of the 5' RACE reads, TCRdb has one entry per CDR3 protein and lacks DNA. This table lists about 400,000 distinct CDR3 sequences. Sequences were obtained from blood T cells: a sorted CD56 or NKG2C T cell subset, CD4+ or CD8+ T cells, or bulk PBMC T cells (not recorded which). The receptor source for this set is a woman in her forties or fifties in good health.

CDR3 region: CASSLAGSKNIQYF. The chain couples TRBV7-2 to TRBJ2-4. This CDR3 contains 14 residues. CDR1 and CDR2 from the germline V gene are SGHTA and FQGNSA.

This chain links TRBV9 with TRBJ2-5; the D call of TRBD2 rests on TCRdb alone, since no DNA is present to check it. Germline CDR1 and CDR2: SGDLS and YYNGEE. CDR3 size: 15 residues. CDR3 sequence: CASSVAPGVPETQYF.

The chain is built from TRBV15 and TRBJ2-7. Germline V CDR1 and CDR2: LNHNV, YYDKDF (reference sequence). This CDR3 comprises 13 residues. CDR3 sequence: CATSRDFLYEQYF. The full variable domain, completed using reference TRBV15 and TRBJ2-7, is DAMVIQNPRYQVTQFGKPVTLSCSQTLNHNVMYWYQQKSSQAPKLLFHYYDKDFNNEADTPDNFQSRRPNTSFCFLDIRSPGLGDTAMYLCATSRDFLYEQYFGPGTRLTVT.

The genes are TRBV5-5 and TRBJ2-1; with no DNA, the TCRdb D assignment of TRBD1 cannot be verified. Looked up from germline, CDR1 is SGHKS and CDR2 is YYEKEE (reference sequence). The CDR3 is made up of 18 amino acids. Here the CDR3 reads CASSPRTTPPNSYNEQFF.

This chain connects TRBV20-1 to TRBJ1-2; lacking DNA, the TRBD1 call made by TCRdb goes unchecked. The CDR3 spans 15 residues. CDR1 is DFQATT and CDR2 is SNEGSKA in the germline V gene (reference sequence). The CDR3 protein is CSAREAGGVTFGYTF.

The V and J genes are TRBV18 and TRBJ2-1; the TCRdb D gene call, TRBD2, has no DNA to confirm it. The CDR3 is 16 residues long. Per the germline V gene, CDR1 is KGHSH and CDR2 is LQKENI. This chain's CDR3 is CASSPELVSGYNEQFF.

The CDR3 protein is CSAREEGTGGYGYTF. The rearrangement uses TRBV20-1 and TRBJ1-2; TCRdb reports TRBD1, a call that lacks DNA to check it against. Looked up from germline, CDR1 is DFQATT and CDR2 is SNEGSKA (reference sequence). This CDR3 spans 15 amino acids.

This chain joins TRBV12-3 or TRBV12-4 and TRBJ2-1; TCRdb calls TRBD1, which cannot be checked without DNA. This CDR3 contains 15 residues. CDR3 protein: CASSFFRGDYNEQFF.

The CDR3 region is CASRQGVDTGELFF. This chain uses TRBV12-3 or TRBV12-4 with TRBJ2-2; TCRdb's D gene call, TRBD1, goes unchecked for lack of DNA. The CDR3 sequence is 14 residues long.

The rearrangement links TRBV12-3 or TRBV12-4 to TRBJ1-5; TCRdb outputs TRBD1, but without DNA this stays unchecked. The CDR3 sequence is 14 residues long. The CDR3 region is CASSLSGQGQPQHF.